This T cell receptor beta chain was identified during a study of vaccination and CD4 T cells after COVID-19. The study, taken as a whole, reports: Spike mono-reactivity was shown by 304 of 307 vaccine-specific clones in convalescent patients.

On this clonotype itself: Its target is unknown.

With the Oncomine TCR Beta short-read assay, DNA from cultured CD4+ T cells was sequenced. MiXCR was run by TCRdb on the PCR reads, yielding one entry per CDR3 protein. The profile covers 25,000 or so distinct CDR3 sequences, with about 67% appearing a single time and about 20% taken by the ten largest. There are 14 residues in the CDR3. The J segment lost 1 base and the V segment lost 5 bases, leaving 3 bases of the junction unmatched. From germline, CDR1 is SGHRS and CDR2 YFSETQ. Documented treatment: approximately 9-day PBMC culture with coronavirus spike peptide pools or control peptides (ViraFEST assay).

Material: CD4+ T cells from blood, cultured in vitro, obtained after SARS-CoV-2 vaccination. The TCR was taken from a human donor who received a COVID-19 vaccine. The chain joins TRBV5-1 to TRBJ2-5, with 9 bases identical to TRBD2. The CDR3 bases are TGCGCCAGCAGTCTTAGCGGGGGCCAAGAGACCCAGTACTTC. Encoded protein: CASSLSGGQETQYF.